Shown below are 18 T cell receptor beta chains from a single sample sequenced in a study of cytomegalovirus exposure and HLA in healthy donors. 13 Jbeta primers and 60 Vbeta primers were used for the PCR. The repertoire was sequenced with immunoSEQ multiplex PCR; TCRdb's copy has only in-frame clones and lacks some. The table has 120,000 to 150,000 clones, about four fifths seen once. Input material: PBMCs. These receptors came from a woman between 40 and 50 years old in good health and CMV-seropositive.

This rearrangement joins TRBV6-5 to TRBJ2-7, with 8 bases matching TRBD1. The CDR3 has 11 residues. V lost 11 bases and J lost 3; bases outside the gene matches: 3. Germline V CDR1 and CDR2: MNHEY, SVGAGI. CDR3 sequence (DNA): TGTGCCGCAGGGGGCGTCTACGAGCAGTACTTC. This gives the protein CAAGGVYEQYF.

The genes are TRBV30 and TRBJ1-2, with a tentative D call TRBD1 (5 bases). The length of the CDR3 is 18 residues. In germline, CDR1 is GTSNPN, CDR2 SVGIG (reference sequence). Trimming took 8 bases from V and 0 from J, leaving 28 bases between them. Here the CDR3 reads CAREPVGLLSWANYGYTF. For the CDR3, the DNA is TGTGCCAGGGAGCCGGTGGGACTCCTTTCGTGGGCTAACTATGGCTACACCTTC.

This clone was found a few times. This sequence joins TRBV6-5 and TRBJ2-1, with 10 nucleotides matching TRBD1. With 8 bases clipped from V and 8 bases from J, the junction kept 12 bases outside the gene matches. The CDR3 consists of 15 residues. Germline CDR1 reads MNHEY; CDR2 reads SVGAGI. CDR3 sequence reads: CASVTRTGGVYEQFF. The CDR3 region has the DNA TGTGCCAGCGTCACCAGGACAGGGGGTGTCTATGAGCAGTTCTTC.

The CDR3 DNA sequence: TGTGCCAGCAGCTTATCGGACAGCTTTTACGAGCAGTACTTC. It specifies CASSLSDSFYEQYF. The J gene is TRBJ2-7, the V gene TRBV7-2; TRBD1 might be the D (6 bases). Germline V gives CDR1 SGHTA, CDR2 FQGNSA. The CDR3 is made up of 14 amino acids. The germline V and J ends were trimmed by 2 bases and 4 bases, with 12 bases remaining between them.

The V gene is TRBV7-2, the J gene TRBJ2-4; tentative D call: TRBD2 (6 bases). This CDR3 contains 13 residues. In germline, CDR1 is SGHTA, CDR2 FQGNSA. Trimming pared 6 bases from V and 9 bases from J, leaving 15 bases between. In DNA form, the CDR3 reads TGTGCCAGCAGACCTCCGGCGGGAAGCATTCAGTACTTC. Protein product: CASRPPAGSIQYF.

On this clone itself: Sequence at one end of the junction differs from germline and may be a read error. The chain couples TRBV10-3 to TRBJ1-3; tentative D call: TRBD1 (6 bases). Looked up from germline, CDR1 is ENHRY and CDR2 is SYGVKD. This CDR3 is 13 amino acids long. The CDR3 is CAIRPGDGSTIYF. DNA of the CDR3: TGTGCCATCAGACCAGGGGATGGAAGCACCATATATTTT.

J is TRBJ1-2 and V is TRBV19; 7 bases are shared with TRBD1. The CDR3 has 14 amino acids. Looked up from germline, CDR1 is LNHDA and CDR2 is SQIVND (reference sequence). Trimming removed 3 bases from V and 7 bases from J; junction bases left unmatched: 8. For the CDR3, the DNA is TGTGCCAGTAGTATCCGGGTGACAGGGACTGGCTACACCTTC. Translated: CASSIRVTGTGYTF.

This chain connects TRBV19 to TRBJ2-2; tentative D call: TRBD1 (6 bases). This CDR3 region has 14 residues. From germline, CDR1 is LNHDA and CDR2 SQIVND (reference sequence). V was pared by 9 bases and J by 14 bases, with 25 bases between. DNA for the CDR3: TGTGCCAGCGTCTCTTATCGAAGGCAGGGGCGACTGTTTTTT. It is translated as CASVSYRRQGRLFF.

The genes are TRBV5-1 and TRBJ2-2, with D possibly being TRBD1 (6 bases). The CDR3 is made up of 16 amino acids. Trimming shortened V by 4 bases and J by 2 bases, and 15 bases separated the two germline ends. Germline CDR1 and CDR2: SGHRS and YFSETQ. CDR3 in DNA: TGCGCCAGCAGCCCACCCCGGACAGTAAACACCGGGGAGCTGTTTTTT. Its translation is CASSPPRTVNTGELFF.

The chain employs TRBV2 and TRBJ2-1; 7 nucleotides match TRBD2. V was clipped by 1 base and J by 10 bases; unmatched bases: 13. The CDR3 has 16 amino acids. Germline loops: CDR1 SNHLY, CDR2 FYNNEI. The CDR3 region is CASSEVGGLPLSEQFF. The DNA of the CDR3 is TGTGCCAGCAGTGAAGTTGGGGGACTACCGCTGTCGGAGCAGTTCTTC.

The chain recombines TRBV2 with TRBJ1-5; 7 bases map to TRBD1. The trim removed 7 bases at V and 6 bases at J, leaving 6 bases unmatched. Germline assignment: CDR1 SNHLY and CDR2 FYNNEI. This CDR3 is built from 13 residues. The chain's CDR3 is CASKGDSLQPQHF. Written as DNA, the CDR3 is TGTGCCAGCAAGGGGGACAGTCTTCAGCCCCAGCATTTT.

CDR3 sequence: CASSLGITGVGTEAFF. For the CDR3, the DNA is TGTGCCAGCAGCTTAGGGATCACAGGGGTGGGCACTGAAGCTTTCTTT. This chain connects TRBV11-2 to TRBJ1-1, with 7 bases lining up with TRBD1. This CDR3 is 16 amino acids long. V was clipped by 1 base and J by 4 bases; unmatched bases: 9. Germline CDR1 and CDR2: SGHAT and FQNNGV.

This clone was found a few times. This chain joins TRBV29-1 and TRBJ1-3, with D perhaps matching TRBD1 (6 bases). V lost 5 bases and J 4 bases, leaving 15 bases between the germline ends. CDR1 and CDR2 from the germline V gene are SQVTM and ANQGSEA. This CDR3 has 14 residues. The CDR3 protein is CSVSGATIGNTIYF. Here the CDR3 DNA reads TGCAGCGTTTCAGGGGCCACCATCGGAAACACCATATATTTT.

The DNA for the CDR3 is TGTGCCAGCAGCGCGGGACAAAAGAATGAAAAACTGTTTTTT. Protein product: CASSAGQKNEKLFF. The chain is built from TRBV9 and TRBJ1-4; a weak D match, TRBD1 (6 bases). The germline gives CDR1 SGDLS, CDR2 YYNGEE. The CDR3 has 14 amino acids. V lost 3 bases to trimming and J lost 5 bases, with 11 bases between them.

V is TRBV5-4 and J is TRBJ1-4, with D possibly TRBD1 on 5 matching bases. The V and J ends lost 1 base and 4 bases respectively, with 8 bases between them. CDR1 is SGHNT and CDR2 is YYREEE in the germline V gene (reference sequence). The CDR3 consists of 14 residues. The CDR3 is CASSLWGRNEKLFF. The DNA for the CDR3 is TGTGCCAGCAGCTTGTGGGGCCGTAATGAAAAACTGTTTTTT. Using reference TRBV5-4 and TRBJ1-4 for the parts outside the CDR3, the full variable domain is ETGVTQSPTHLIKTRGQQVTLRCSSQSGHNTVSWYQQALGQGPQFIFQYYREEENGRGNFPPRFSGLQFPNYSSELNVNALELDDSALYLCASSLWGRNEKLFFGSGTQLSVL.

The V call is TRBV7-3, the J call TRBJ2-7; 11 bases match TRBD2. V trimming: 5 bases; J trimming: 7 bases; junction bases outside the gene matches: 7. The CDR3 has 14 amino acids. In germline, CDR1 is SGHTA, CDR2 FQGTGA. CDR3 coding DNA: TGTGCCAGCAGCCTGGGACTAGCGGACGGGGAGCAGTACTTC. Protein product: CASSLGLADGEQYF. The full variable domain, in which reference TRBV7-3 and TRBJ2-7 provide the parts outside the CDR3, is GAGVSQTPSNKVTEKGKYVELRCDPISGHTALYWYRQSLGQGPEFLIYFQGTGAADDSGLPNDRFFAVRPEGSVSTLKIQRTERGDSAVYLCASSLGLADGEQYFGPGTRLTVT.

CDR3 DNA: TGCGCCAGCAGCTTGAGAGGCGGGGAGCTGTTTTTT. Encoded protein: CASSLRGGELFF. The gene calls are TRBV5-1 and TRBJ2-2; no clear D gene. The ends were cut back, 1 base at V and 7 bases at J, with 5 bases in the middle. Germline V gene lookup returns CDR1 SGHRS and CDR2 YFSETQ. The CDR3 is 12 residues long.

This clone was observed a single time. This sequence joins TRBV11-2 and TRBJ2-7, with 8 positions matching TRBD2. The ends lost 0 bases at V and 2 bases at J; junction bases unmatched: 6. Germline loops: CDR1 SGHAT, CDR2 FQNNGV. The CDR3 is made up of 16 amino acids. CDR3 DNA sequence: TGTGCCAGCAGCTTAGAAGCAACTAGCGGACCCTACGAGCAGTACTTC. The encoded protein is CASSLEATSGPYEQYF.